The 19 T cell receptor beta chains presented below share a single source sample, sequenced in a study of post-analysis software for immune sequencing data (dated by TCRdb to 2013 to 2016). On the study overall, not on this receptor specifically: Four to six TRBV segments, including TRBV5-6, TRBV5-1 and TRBV20-1, were significantly more frequent in patients than controls.

Their antigen targets remain unknown. Preparation of the library involved PCR. Sequencer: Illumina HiSeq 2500. Unique molecular identifiers were incorporated into TCR beta cDNA libraries to reduce PCR and sequencing biases. TCRdb passed the public sequencing reads through fastp at Q25 and MiXCR, retaining productive beta sequences. Identical CDR3 proteins give one entry, which carries the most common genes and DNA. This sample comprises roughly 170,000 distinct CDR3 sequences, 30% of them detected only once. The top ten hold about 1.6% of the sample. Material for sequencing was blood. The source is a girl aged 10-17 years with multiple sclerosis.

The chain couples TRBV6-2 or TRBV6-3 to TRBJ2-1, with 8 bases matching TRBD2. V trimming: 2 bases; J trimming: 8 bases; junction bases outside the gene matches: 2. Per the germline V gene, CDR1 is MNHEY and CDR2 is SVGEGT. This CDR3 spans 13 amino acids. CDR3 loop: CASSYREGDEQFF. CDR3 in DNA: TGTGCCAGCAGTTACCGGGAGGGCGATGAGCAGTTCTTC.

Only one count was recorded for this clonotype. Sequence at one end of the junction differs from germline and may be a read error. The rearrangement links TRBV9 to TRBJ2-3; D unresolved. The CDR3 contains 12 residues. CDR1 is SGDLS, CDR2 YYNGEE, per germline. For the CDR3, the DNA is TGTCCCAGCAGCGTAGGTAGGGATACGCAGTATTTT. Amino acid sequence: CPSSVGRDTQYF.

The table lists this clonotype with a few counts. The chain combines TRBV20-1 with TRBJ2-1, with D unresolved. CDR1 is DFQATT, CDR2 SNEGSKA, per germline (reference sequence). This CDR3 comprises 9 residues. The ends were cut back, 7 bases at V and 8 bases at J, with 6 bases in the middle. The CDR3 sequence is CSVIHEQFF. DNA of the CDR3: TGCAGTGTAATTCATGAGCAGTTCTTC.

On this clonotype: A much more abundant neighbour one base away suggests this may be a read error. The CDR3 nucleotides read TGCGCTAGGGGAGCCGATACGGAGGCGACAGATACGCAGTATTTT. Translating gives CARGADTEATDTQYF. V gene TRBV10-1 combines with J gene TRBJ2-3; D tentatively fits TRBD1 or TRBD2 (5 bases each). The germline gives CDR1 WNHNN, CDR2 SYGVQD (reference sequence). CDR3 length equals 15 residues.

In DNA form, the CDR3 reads TGCAGTGCTAGCAAACAGGTGGGGAACACTGAAGCTTTCTTT. It is translated as CSASKQVGNTEAFF. V gene TRBV20-1 combines with J gene TRBJ1-1; maybe TRBD1 (5 bases). The germline V gene has CDR1 DFQATT and CDR2 SNEGSKA (reference sequence). Trimming pared 3 bases from V and 1 base from J, leaving 12 bases between. This CDR3 has 14 residues.

In its sample, this clonotype was seen many times. V is TRBV10-3 and J is TRBJ2-7, with 10 bases that match TRBD1. The CDR3 has 15 residues. Germline loops: CDR1 ENHRY, CDR2 SYGVKD. Trimming removed 0 bases from V and 3 bases from J; junction bases left unmatched: 2. CDR3 sequence: CAISESGTGDYEQYF. CDR3 bases: TGTGCCATCAGTGAGTCCGGGACAGGGGACTACGAGCAGTACTTC.

Only a few counts were recorded for this clonotype. V usage is TRBV7-8 and J usage is TRBJ1-5, with D uncertain. The germline V gene encodes CDR1 SGHVS and CDR2 FQNEAQ. CDR3 size: 11 residues. V dropped 5 bases and J dropped 9 bases, with 8 bases sitting between them. The CDR3 region is CASSPEGPQHF. DNA of the CDR3: TGTGCCAGCAGCCCGGAAGGGCCCCAGCATTTT.

This clonotype showed up many times. The V gene is TRBV6-5, the J gene TRBJ2-1; no clear D gene. The CDR3 consists of 14 residues. CDR1 and CDR2 from the germline V gene are MNHEY and SVGAGI. V shed 8 bases and J shed 5 bases, with 16 bases lying between them. In DNA, the CDR3 is TGTGCCAGCGGTGACATCGGTGGGGACAATGAGCAGTTCTTC. It encodes CASGDIGGDNEQFF.

This clonotype was seen many times. The chain uses TRBV5-1 and TRBJ2-1; D may be TRBD1 or TRBD2 (6 bases each). The CDR3 length is 15 residues. Germline V gene lookup returns CDR1 SGHRS and CDR2 YFSETQ. Trimming shortened V by 2 bases and J by 10 bases, and 19 bases separated the two germline ends. The CDR3 reads CASSFQGRTDEEQFF. Here the CDR3 DNA reads TGCGCCAGCAGCTTCCAGGGGAGGACAGACGAGGAGCAGTTCTTC.

This clonotype came up many times. The rearrangement joins TRBV12-3 or TRBV12-4 to TRBJ2-1; 13 bases are a match to TRBD2. The V segment lost 6 bases and the J segment 6 bases; nucleotides outside the gene matches: 8. The CDR3 covers 16 residues. CDR3 sequence: CASRWTSGSQLNEQFF. The CDR3 nucleotides read TGTGCCAGCAGATGGACTAGCGGGAGCCAACTCAATGAGCAGTTCTTC.

Concerning this clonotype itself: A clone one base away is much larger, so this may be a read error. The V call is TRBV20-1, the J call TRBJ2-5, with 7 nucleotides matching TRBD2. The J call may be in error: the DNA end matches TRBJ2-7 better. Germline CDR1 reads DFQATT; CDR2 reads SNEGSKA (reference sequence). The CDR3 has 16 residues. The DNA of the CDR3 is TGCAGTGCTAGCCCGTCGACTCGCGGGAGTTCCTACGAGCAGTACTTC. Protein: CSASPSTRGSSYEQYF.

Of note for this clonotype: An end of the junction differs from the germline gene, which may be a read error. The gene calls are TRBV5-1 and TRBJ2-7; D unresolved. Germline V gives CDR1 SGHRS, CDR2 YFSETQ. The CDR3 runs 13 residues. CDR3 protein: CTSSQEETYEQYF. DNA of the CDR3: TGCACCAGCAGCCAGGAAGAAACCTACGAGCAGTACTTC.

About this clonotype itself: A read error may explain this, as a much larger clone is one base away. The chain couples TRBV3-1 to TRBJ2-5; D is uncertain. Germline V lookup: CDR1 LGHDT, CDR2 YNNKEL (reference sequence). Trimming cost V 3 bases and J 11 bases, with 16 bases left between them. This CDR3 region has 13 residues. Here the CDR3 DNA reads TGTGCCAGCAGCCAGTCTGCGACCGAGAAGCAGTACTTC. It encodes CASSQSATEKQYF.

This chain uses TRBV20-1 with TRBJ1-5; possible D gene TRBD1, 6 bases. Trimming shortened V by 6 bases and J by 1 base, and 19 bases separated the two germline ends. The length of the CDR3 is 16 residues. CDR1 and CDR2 (germline): DFQATT, SNEGSKA (reference sequence). CDR3 loop: CSASIGEGVSNQPQHF. The CDR3 coding sequence is TGCAGTGCCTCTATCGGAGAGGGGGTGAGCAATCAGCCCCAGCATTTT.

The chain has TRBV5-1 and TRBJ2-7; D perhaps matches TRBD1 (6 bases). The J call may be wrong; the DNA end is better matched by TRBJ2-5. There are 16 residues in the CDR3. Germline assignment: CDR1 SGHRS and CDR2 YFSETQ. For the CDR3, the DNA is TGCGCCAGCAGCTTGTCTACAGGGTCATTATGCGAGACCCAGTACTTC. Its protein is CASSLSTGSLCETQYF.

The chain employs TRBV29-1 and TRBJ2-7; no firm D call. The ends were cut back, 6 bases at V and 0 bases at J, with 9 bases in the middle. The CDR3 runs to 12 residues. From germline, CDR1 is SQVTM and CDR2 ANQGSEA. As DNA, the CDR3 is TGCAGCGTAAAAGAGAACTCCTACGAGCAGTACTTC. It encodes CSVKENSYEQYF.

The V gene is TRBV12-3 or TRBV12-4, the J gene TRBJ1-2, with 7 bases lining up with TRBD1. V lost 1 base and J lost 4; bases outside the gene matches: 0. The CDR3 extends over 13 amino acids. The CDR3 region has the DNA TGTGCCAGCAGTTTAGGGACAGGCTATGGCTACACCTTC. It translates to CASSLGTGYGYTF.

This clonotype has a count of ten or more. This chain connects TRBV27 to TRBJ2-7, with a weak D call TRBD1 (6 bases). The CDR3 is 17 amino acids. Trimming took off 5 bases at V and 2 bases at J, with 22 bases between the two ends. CDR1 and CDR2 from the germline V gene are MNHEY and SMNVEV (reference sequence). The CDR3 bases are TGTGCCAGCAGTCCCTTTCGGACAGTCAGCTTGACCTACGAGCAGTACTTC. This translates into CASSPFRTVSLTYEQYF.

This clonotype has a handful of counts. The V call is TRBV28, the J call TRBJ2-1; 10 nucleotides align to TRBD2. J gave up 7 bases and V 5 bases, and 11 bases lay outside the gene matches. Germline CDR1 and CDR2: MDHEN and SYDVKM. The length of the CDR3 is 16 residues. DNA of the CDR3: TGTGCCAGCAGTACGCGGACTAGCGGAACCCTGAATGAGCAGTTCTTC. Amino acids: CASSTRTSGTLNEQFF.